The TCR beta chain described here comes from a study of blood T cell repertoires in COVID-19. As for the study in general: The United States, Italy and Spain supplied acute and convalescent COVID-19 samples. PBMCs, B-cell-depleted T cells, or T cells provided the cDNA or gDNA that made up the material.

Here immunoSEQ multiplex PCR was the method, and the copy in TCRdb shows in-frame clones only, minus some. The sample has about 70,000 clones; 81% are singletons. This clone appeared once. The V end lost 4 bases, the J end lost 9 bases, and 19 bases lay between the germline ends. This CDR3 has 15 amino acids. The germline V gene has CDR1 MNHEY and CDR2 SMNVEV (reference sequence). The sample comprised peripheral blood. The sequence was collected from a woman aged 70-85 years with acute or convalescent COVID-19. The chain carries TRBV27 and TRBJ2-4; maybe TRBD1 (6 bases). CDR3 nucleotides: TGTGCCAGCAGTTCAGGAGTACAGGGATTGGCCATTCAGTACTTC. This codes for CASSSGVQGLAIQYF.